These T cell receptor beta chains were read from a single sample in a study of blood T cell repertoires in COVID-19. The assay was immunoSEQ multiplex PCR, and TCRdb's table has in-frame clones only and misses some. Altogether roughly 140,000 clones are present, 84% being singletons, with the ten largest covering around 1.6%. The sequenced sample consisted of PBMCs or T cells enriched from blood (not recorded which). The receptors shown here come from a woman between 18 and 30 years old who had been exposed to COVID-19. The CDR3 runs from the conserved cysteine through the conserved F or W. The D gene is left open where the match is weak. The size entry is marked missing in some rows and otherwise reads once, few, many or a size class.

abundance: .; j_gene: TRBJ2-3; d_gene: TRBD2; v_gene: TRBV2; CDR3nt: TGTGCCAGCAGTAATAGCGGGCATTCAACAGATACGCAGTATTTT; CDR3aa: CASSNSGHSTDTQYF
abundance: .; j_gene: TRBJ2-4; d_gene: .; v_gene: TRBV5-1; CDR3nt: TGCGCCAGCAGCCCAGGACATTCGGACATTCAGTACTTC; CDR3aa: CASSPGHSDIQYF
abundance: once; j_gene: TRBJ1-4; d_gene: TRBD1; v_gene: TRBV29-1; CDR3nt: TGCAGCGTTTACGACCCCTTTTCGGGACAGGGTGCCGCAACTAATGAAAAACTGTTTTTT; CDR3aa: CSVYDPFSGQGAATNEKLFF
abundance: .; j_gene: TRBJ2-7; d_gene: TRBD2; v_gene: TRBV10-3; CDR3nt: TGTGCCATCAGTGGGACTAGCGGGAGGGCCGAGCAGTACTTC; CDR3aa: CAISGTSGRAEQYF
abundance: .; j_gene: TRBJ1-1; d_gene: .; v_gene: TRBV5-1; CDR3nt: TGCGCCAGCAGCTTGGGGGAGGGGCGCATCACTGAAGCTTTCTTT; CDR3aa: CASSLGEGRITEAFF
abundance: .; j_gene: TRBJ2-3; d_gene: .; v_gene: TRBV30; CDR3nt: TGTGCCTGGAGTGTTGGTGCGGGGAGGGATACGCAGTATTTT; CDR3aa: CAWSVGAGRDTQYF
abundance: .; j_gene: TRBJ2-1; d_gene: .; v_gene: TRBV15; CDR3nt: TGTGCCACCAGCAGAGAGAGCGGAGTGTCCCCTTATGGGCAGTTCTTC; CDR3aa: CATSRESGVSPYGQFF
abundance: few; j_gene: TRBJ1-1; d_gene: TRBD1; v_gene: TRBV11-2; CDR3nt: TGTGCCAGCAGGCTAGCCGGGACAGGGGGCAGTACTGAAGCTTTCTTT; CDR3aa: CASRLAGTGGSTEAFF
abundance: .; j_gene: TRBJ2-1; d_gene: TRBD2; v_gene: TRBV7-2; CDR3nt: TGTGCCAGCAGCTTAGAATTGTCTAGCGGGAGGGGTGATGAGCAGTTCTTC; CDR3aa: CASSLELSSGRGDEQFF
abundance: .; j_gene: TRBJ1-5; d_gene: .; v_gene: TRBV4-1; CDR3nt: TGCGCCAGCAGCCAAGTTTCCGGGGGTAGGAGCAATCAGCCCCAGCATTTT; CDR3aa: CASSQVSGGRSNQPQHF
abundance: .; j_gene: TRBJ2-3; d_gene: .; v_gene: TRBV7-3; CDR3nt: TGTGCCAGCAGCGCCGACAGGACCGCTAGCACAGATACGCAGTATTTT; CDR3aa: CASSADRTASTDTQYF
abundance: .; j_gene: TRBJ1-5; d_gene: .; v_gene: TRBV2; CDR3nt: TGTGCCAGCGGAGGGGGCAATCAGCCCCAGCATTTT; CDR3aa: CASGGGNQPQHF
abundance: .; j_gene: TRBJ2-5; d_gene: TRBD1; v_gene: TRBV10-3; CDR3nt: TGTGCCATACAGGGGGCTGAGGAGACCCAGTACTTC; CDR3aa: CAIQGAEETQYF
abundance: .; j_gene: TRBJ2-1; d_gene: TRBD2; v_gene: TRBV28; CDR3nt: TGTGCCAGCAGTTCAGATCAACTAGCGGGAGGGATTAATGAGCAGTTCTTC; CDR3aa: CASSSDQLAGGINEQFF
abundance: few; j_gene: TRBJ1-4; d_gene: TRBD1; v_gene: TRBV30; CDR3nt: TGTGCCTGGAGTAGACAGGGTAATGAAAAACTGTTTTTT; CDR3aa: CAWSRQGNEKLFF
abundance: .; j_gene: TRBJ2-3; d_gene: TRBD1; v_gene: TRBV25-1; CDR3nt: TGTGCCAGCAGTGAACATGCCCAGGGACAGGCCACAGATACGCAGTATTTT; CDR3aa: CASSEHAQGQATDTQYF
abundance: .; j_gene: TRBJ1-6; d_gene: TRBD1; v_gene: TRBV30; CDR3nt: TGTGCCTGGAGCGCTCCTGGGACAGCCTATAATTCACCCCTCCACTTT; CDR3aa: CAWSAPGTAYNSPLHF
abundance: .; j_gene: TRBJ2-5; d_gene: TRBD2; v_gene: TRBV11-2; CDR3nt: TGTGCCAGCAGCTTAGGTAGCTTGAGCGGGAGCGGGGAGACCCAGTACTTC; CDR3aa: CASSLGSLSGSGETQYF
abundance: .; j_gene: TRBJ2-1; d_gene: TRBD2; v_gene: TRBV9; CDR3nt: TGTGCCAGCAGCCCGACTAGCGGGAGGGGAGATGAGCAGTTCTTC; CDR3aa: CASSPTSGRGDEQFF
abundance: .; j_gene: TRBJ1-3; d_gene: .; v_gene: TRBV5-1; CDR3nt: TGCGCCAGCAGGGCTACAGGGAATCCCTCTGGAAACACCATATATTTT; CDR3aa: CASRATGNPSGNTIYF
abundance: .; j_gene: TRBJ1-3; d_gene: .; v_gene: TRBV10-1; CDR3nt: TGCGCCAGCAGTATCAGGGCTGGAAACACCATATATTTT; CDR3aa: CASSIRAGNTIYF
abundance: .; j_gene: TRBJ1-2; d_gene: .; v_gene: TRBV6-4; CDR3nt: TGTGCCAGCAGTGACGGGGGAGGATATGGCTACACCTTC; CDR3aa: CASSDGGGYGYTF
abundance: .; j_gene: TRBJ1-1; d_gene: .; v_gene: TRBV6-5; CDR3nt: TGTGCCAGCAGTCCCGGTCTGAACACTGAAGCTTTCTTT; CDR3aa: CASSPGLNTEAFF
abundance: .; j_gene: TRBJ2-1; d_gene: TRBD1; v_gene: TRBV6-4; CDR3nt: TGTGCCAGCAGTGTTGGGTCAGGGGGCTACAATGAGCAGTTCTTC; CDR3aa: CASSVGSGGYNEQFF
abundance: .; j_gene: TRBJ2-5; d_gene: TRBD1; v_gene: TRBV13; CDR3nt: TGTGCCAGCAGTCCCCGACAGGGTCGGGGTCAAGAGACCCAGTACTTC; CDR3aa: CASSPRQGRGQETQYF
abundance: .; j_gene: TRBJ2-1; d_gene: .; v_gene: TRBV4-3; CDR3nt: TGCGCCAGCAGCCAAGATGTAAGGAGCTCCTACAATGAGCAGTTCTTC; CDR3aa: CASSQDVRSSYNEQFF
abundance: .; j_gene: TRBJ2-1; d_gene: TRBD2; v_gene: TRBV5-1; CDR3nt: TGCGCCAGCAGCTTGTACGGGAGGGCTGGTGAGCAGTTCTTC; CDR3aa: CASSLYGRAGEQFF
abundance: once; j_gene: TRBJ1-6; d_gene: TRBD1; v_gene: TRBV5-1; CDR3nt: TGCGCCAGCAGCTTGAGGGGGCTGGATAATTCACCCCTCCACTTT; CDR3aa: CASSLRGLDNSPLHF
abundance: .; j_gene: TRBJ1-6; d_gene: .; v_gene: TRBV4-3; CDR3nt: TGCGCCAGCAGCCAAGATTTCCGGACAGATAATTCACCCCTCCACTTT; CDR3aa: CASSQDFRTDNSPLHF
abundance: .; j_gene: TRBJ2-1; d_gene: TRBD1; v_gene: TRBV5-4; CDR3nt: TGTGCCAGCAGCTTGGGGGGACAGAGATACAATGAGCAGTTCTTC; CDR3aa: CASSLGGQRYNEQFF
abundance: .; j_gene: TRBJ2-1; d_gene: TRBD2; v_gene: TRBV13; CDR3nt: TGTGCCAGCAGCTTCACCCAACGACTAGCGGGAGGCAATGAGCAGTTCTTC; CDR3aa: CASSFTQRLAGGNEQFF
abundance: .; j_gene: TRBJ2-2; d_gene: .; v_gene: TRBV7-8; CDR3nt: TGTGCCAGCAGCTTAGCTTATGGTACCGGAGGGGGGGAGCTGTTTTTT; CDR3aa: CASSLAYGTGGGELFF
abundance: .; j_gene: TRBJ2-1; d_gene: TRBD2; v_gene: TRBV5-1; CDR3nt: TGCGCCAGCAGCCCTGGGACTAGCGGCAATGAGCAGTTCTTC; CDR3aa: CASSPGTSGNEQFF
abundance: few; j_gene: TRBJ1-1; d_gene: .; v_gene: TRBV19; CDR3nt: TGTGCCAGTAGTACCCCTCTGGGCGTAACTGAAGCTTTCTTT; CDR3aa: CASSTPLGVTEAFF
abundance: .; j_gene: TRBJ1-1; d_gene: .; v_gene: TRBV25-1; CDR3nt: TGTGCCAGCAGTGAGGCCCGGGGAATTTTTTTGAACACTGAAGCTTTCTTT; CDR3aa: CASSEARGIFLNTEAFF
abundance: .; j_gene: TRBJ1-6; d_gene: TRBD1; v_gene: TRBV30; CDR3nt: TGTGCCTGGTCTACAGGGGGCAAAGGGTATTCACCCCTCCACTTT; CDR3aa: CAWSTGGKGYSPLHF
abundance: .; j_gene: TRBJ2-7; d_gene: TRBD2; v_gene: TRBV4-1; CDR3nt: TGCGCCAGCAGCCAAGAAGCTAGCGGGATACTATCCTACGAGCAGTACTTC; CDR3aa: CASSQEASGILSYEQYF
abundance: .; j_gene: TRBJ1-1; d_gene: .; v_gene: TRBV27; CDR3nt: TGTGCCAGCAGTGGTGGAGCAACCTCAGCTTTCTTT; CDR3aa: CASSGGATSAFF
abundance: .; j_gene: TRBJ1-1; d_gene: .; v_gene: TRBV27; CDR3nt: TGTGCCAGCAGTACGACAGAAAACACTGAAGCTTTCTTT; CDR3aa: CASSTTENTEAFF
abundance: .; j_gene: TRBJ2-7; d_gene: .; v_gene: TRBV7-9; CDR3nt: TGTGCCAGTTCAGTCTCCTACGAGCAGTACTTC; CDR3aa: CASSVSYEQYF
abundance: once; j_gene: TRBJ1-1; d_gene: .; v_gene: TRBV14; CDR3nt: TGTGCCAGCAGCCAATTGGACCTAGGGAGTACTGAAGCTTTCTTT; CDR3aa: CASSQLDLGSTEAFF
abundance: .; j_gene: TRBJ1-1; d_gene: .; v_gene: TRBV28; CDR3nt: TGTGCCAGCAGAGGTCCCAATGGGGGGGGCTGGCGGAGGACTGAAGCTTTCTTT; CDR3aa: CASRGPNGGGWRRTEAFF
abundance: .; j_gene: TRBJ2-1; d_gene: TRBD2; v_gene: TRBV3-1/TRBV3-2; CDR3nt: TGTGCCAGCAGCCAAGATGGACTAGCCCTCAATGAGCAGTTCTTC; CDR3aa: CASSQDGLALNEQFF
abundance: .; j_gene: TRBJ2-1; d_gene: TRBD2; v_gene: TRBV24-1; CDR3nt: TGTGCCATCTTAACTAGCGGGAGGGCGGATGAGCAGTTCTTC; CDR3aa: CAILTSGRADEQFF
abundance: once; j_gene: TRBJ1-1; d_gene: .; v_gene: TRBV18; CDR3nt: TGTGCCAGCTCACCGCGGTTCAATCCGTTGAACACTGAAGCTTTCTTT; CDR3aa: CASSPRFNPLNTEAFF
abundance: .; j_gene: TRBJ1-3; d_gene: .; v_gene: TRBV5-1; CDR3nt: TGCGCCAGCAGCACCCGTGACAGGTTCCCTGGAAACACCATATATTTT; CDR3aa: CASSTRDRFPGNTIYF
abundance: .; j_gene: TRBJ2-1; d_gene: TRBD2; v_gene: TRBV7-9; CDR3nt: TGTGCCAGCAGCCCAGCGGGAGTGATCCTCGAGCAGTTCTTC; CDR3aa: CASSPAGVILEQFF
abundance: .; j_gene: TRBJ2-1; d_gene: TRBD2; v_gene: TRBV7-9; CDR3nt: TGTGCCAGCAGCTTTTCGGCGGGAGTCTACAATGAGCAGTTCTTC; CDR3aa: CASSFSAGVYNEQFF
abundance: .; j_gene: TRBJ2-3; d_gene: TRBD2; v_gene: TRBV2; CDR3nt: TGTGCCGGGGGGACTAGCGGGAGGATCGATACGCAGTATTTT; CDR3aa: CAGGTSGRIDTQYF
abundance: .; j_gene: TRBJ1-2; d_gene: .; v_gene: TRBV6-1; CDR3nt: TGTGCCAGCAGTGACGGAGGACTAATCTATGGCTACACCTTC; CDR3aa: CASSDGGLIYGYTF
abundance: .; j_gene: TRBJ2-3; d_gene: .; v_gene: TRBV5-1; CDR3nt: TGCGCCAGCAGCTTAGGGACGGGGGAGGTAGATACGCAGTATTTT; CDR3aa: CASSLGTGEVDTQYF
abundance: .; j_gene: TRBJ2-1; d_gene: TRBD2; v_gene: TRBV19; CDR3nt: TGTGCCAGTAGTATCGGTGGGAGCGGGAGTTTAGGTGAGCAGTTCTTC; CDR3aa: CASSIGGSGSLGEQFF
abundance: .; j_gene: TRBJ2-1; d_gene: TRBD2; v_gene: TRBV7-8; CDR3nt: TGTGCCAGCAGCTTAGTCACTAGCGGGTACAATGAGCAGTTCTTC; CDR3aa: CASSLVTSGYNEQFF
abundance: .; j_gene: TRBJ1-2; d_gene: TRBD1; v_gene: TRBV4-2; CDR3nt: TGTGCCAGCAGCCATACAGGGGGCGGCTATGGCTACACCTTC; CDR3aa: CASSHTGGGYGYTF
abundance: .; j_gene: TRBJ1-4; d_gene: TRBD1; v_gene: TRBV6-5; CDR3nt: TGTGCCAGCAGGACAGGGGGCTCAGGCGAAAAACTGTTTTTT; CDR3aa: CASRTGGSGEKLFF
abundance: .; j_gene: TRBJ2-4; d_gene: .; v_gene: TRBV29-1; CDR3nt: TGCAGCGTTGAAACACGCGGCCCGTCCAAAAACATTCAGTACTTC; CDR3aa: CSVETRGPSKNIQYF
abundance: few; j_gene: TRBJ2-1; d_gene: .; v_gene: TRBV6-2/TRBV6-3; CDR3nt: TGTGCCAGCAGTTACGGACAGACAACATATGAGCAGTTCTTC; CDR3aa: CASSYGQTTYEQFF